What follows are 26 T cell receptor beta chains derived from one specimen sequenced in a study of blood T cells in healthy people across ages. Then a second PCR, running roughly 7 to 11 cycles, was carried out with a sample-barcoded 5' primer and a J-beta primer mix. From the 5' RACE reads, TCRdb called clonotypes with MiXCR, one entry per CDR3 protein. Of around 780,000 distinct CDR3 sequences in the sample, just over 55% were seen once. The source material was blood. The receptors stem from a man aged 40-49 years in good health.

The chain uses TRBV10-3 and TRBJ2-7, with D unclear. Germline lookup yields CDR1 ENHRY and CDR2 SYGVKD. Trimming took off 3 bases at V and 5 bases at J, with 8 bases between the two ends. The CDR3 spans 12 residues. CDR3 loop: CAISEARDEQYF. The CDR3 DNA sequence: TGTGCCATCAGTGAAGCTCGGGACGAGCAGTACTTC.

The chain couples TRBV7-2 to TRBJ2-2; tentatively, D is TRBD2 (5 bases). With 4 bases removed from V and 5 bases from J, the gap between germline ends came to 20 bases. The CDR3 is 17 amino acids. Germline V CDR1 and CDR2: SGHTA, FQGNSA. CDR3 nucleotide sequence: TGTGCCAGCAGCTCAGCGGAAACAAGGTTCGGAACCGGGGAGCTGTTTTTT. Translated: CASSSAETRFGTGELFF.

This clonotype was counted a few times. This sequence joins TRBV30 and TRBJ2-3; TRBD2 agrees at 8 bases. V was pared by 4 bases and J by 1 base, with 4 bases of the junction left unmatched. The CDR3 is 14 residues long. Germline V CDR1 and CDR2: GTSNPN, SVGIG (reference sequence). CDR3 amino acids: CAWTSGLGTDTQYF. The CDR3 DNA sequence: TGTGCCTGGACTAGCGGGTTGGGCACAGATACGCAGTATTTT.

The V call is TRBV15, the J call TRBJ2-2, with TRBD2 matching 13 bases. CDR3 length equals 16 residues. V was clipped by 6 bases and J by 6 bases; unmatched bases: 7. CDR1 and CDR2 (germline): LNHNV, YYDKDF (reference sequence). The CDR3 loop is CATSPTSGGASGELFF. The CDR3 DNA reads TGTGCCACCAGTCCTACTAGCGGGGGGGCCTCCGGGGAGCTGTTTTTT.

This clonotype was detected once. The chain links TRBV5-6 to TRBJ2-1, with TRBD1 matching over 7 bases. The J call may be incorrect, as the DNA end agrees better with TRBJ2-7. The CDR3 is 15 amino acids. Looked up from germline, CDR1 is SGHDT and CDR2 is YYEEEE. The CDR3 DNA sequence: TGTGCCAGCAGCTACTACCGGGACAGAGACAATGAGCAGTACTTC. Protein product: CASSYYRDRDNEQYF.

The CDR3 coding sequence is TGCGCCAGCACCCTAAAAGAGGGGATTCAAGCTTTCTTT. Translated: CASTLKEGIQAFF. V and J are TRBV5-1 and TRBJ1-1; a weak D match, TRBD1 (5 bases). Looked up from germline, CDR1 is SGHRS and CDR2 is YFSETQ. CDR3 size: 13 residues. V lost 6 bases, J lost 9 bases, and 18 bases lay in between.

This clonotype was seen ten or more times. The J gene is TRBJ1-2, the V gene TRBV12-3 or TRBV12-4; 7 positions match TRBD1. This CDR3 is built from 14 residues. Trimming at V came to 6 bases and at J to 3 bases, leaving 7 bases not matched to a gene. The CDR3 DNA sequence: TGTGCCAGCAGATCGCTAGGGACAGACTATGGCTACACCTTC. Residues: CASRSLGTDYGYTF.

This chain links TRBV20-1 with TRBJ2-1; D is unresolved. With the DNA end fitting TRBJ2-7 better, the J assignment may be wrong. Germline V gene data show CDR1 as DFQATT and CDR2 as SNEGSKA (reference sequence). The CDR3 has 14 amino acids. DNA for the CDR3: TGCAGTGCTAGAGACGGGCTAATCTACAATGAGCAGTACTTC. Amino acids: CSARDGLIYNEQYF.

The chain combines TRBV27 with TRBJ2-5; 10 positions agree with TRBD1. Near its end, the DNA agrees better with TRBJ2-7, so the J call may be wrong. Germline values: CDR1 MNHEY, CDR2 SMNVEV (reference sequence). CDR3 length equals 13 residues. CDR3: CASSTGGINEQYF. The CDR3 nucleotides are TGTGCCAGTTCGACAGGGGGCATCAACGAGCAGTACTTC.

The chain is built from TRBV5-1 and TRBJ2-5; TRBD2 aligns across 9 bases. Germline trimming cut 3 bases from V and 2 bases from J; bases unmatched to any gene: 17. The CDR3 is 19 residues long. The V gene's germline CDR1 is SGHRS and CDR2 YFSETQ. CDR3 sequence: CASSSLPLAGLSSQETQYF. Here the CDR3 DNA reads TGCGCCAGCAGCTCCCTACCCCTAGCGGGGCTATCCTCGCAAGAGACCCAGTACTTC.

This chain joins TRBV12-3 or TRBV12-4 and TRBJ2-7, with D perhaps TRBD1 or TRBD2 (5 bases each). This CDR3 is 15 amino acids long. V dropped 3 bases and J dropped 1 base, with 13 bases sitting between them. The CDR3 is CASSFGDPGSYEQYF. In DNA, the CDR3 is TGTGCCAGCAGTTTCGGGGACCCGGGATCCTACGAGCAGTACTTC.

As for this clonotype: Being one base from a much bigger clone, this may be a read error. V is TRBV4-1 and J is TRBJ1-1; D might be TRBD1 (5 bases). The CDR3 consists of 11 residues. In germline, CDR1 is MGHRA, CDR2 YSYEKL. The CDR3 loop reads CASSRGREALF. The CDR3, as DNA: TGCGCCAGCAGCCGGGGCAGAGAAGCTTTATTT.

The sample holds a few counts of this clonotype. V gene TRBV2 combines with J gene TRBJ1-2; D gene ambiguous. Germline V gene data show CDR1 as SNHLY and CDR2 as FYNNEI. The CDR3 runs to 12 residues. V was cut by 1 base and J by 8 bases, with 8 bases left in between. The CDR3 loop is CASSEGSEGYTF. CDR3 nucleotide sequence: TGTGCCAGCAGTGAAGGCTCCGAAGGCTACACCTTC.

The chain combines TRBV12-3 or TRBV12-4 with TRBJ2-1; 14 bases map to TRBD2. With V trimmed by 6 bases and J by 11 bases, 18 bases remained unmatched. There are 18 residues in the CDR3. CDR3 DNA: TGTGCCAGCAGGCCGATCCGACTAGCGGGAGGGGGCGGTGTGAAGCAGTTCTTC. It yields the protein CASRPIRLAGGGGVKQFF.

The V and J genes are TRBV30 and TRBJ2-6, with 8 positions matching TRBD1. V shed 5 bases, J shed 0 bases, and the junction held 12 bases outside the gene matches. The CDR3 contains 18 residues. Germline assignment: CDR1 GTSNPN and CDR2 SVGIG (reference sequence). CDR3: CAWDHRGVPSSGANVLTF. CDR3 nucleotide sequence: TGTGCCTGGGACCACAGGGGGGTTCCTTCCTCTGGGGCCAACGTCCTGACTTTC.

V and J are TRBV11-2 and TRBJ2-5; TRBD2 is a possible D gene (6 bases). The V end was cut by 2 bases, the J end by 8 bases, with 18 bases between. The CDR3 length is 15 residues. Germline CDR1 SGHAT, CDR2 FQNNGV. CDR3 protein: CASSLSPGAWDTQYF. The CDR3 bases are TGTGCCAGCAGCTTAAGTCCGGGAGCCTGGGATACCCAGTACTTC. The variable domain in full, with the rest retrieved from reference TRBV11-2 and TRBJ2-5, is EAGVAQSPRYKIIEKRQSVAFWCNPISGHATLYWYQQILGQGPKLLIQFQNNGVVDDSQLPKDRFSAERLKGVDSTLKIQPAKLEDSAVYLCASSLSPGAWDTQYFGPGTRLLVL.

A word on this clonotype: The junction does not match germline at one end; this may be a read error. This chain joins TRBV28 and TRBJ2-7; D is uncertain. Looked up from germline, CDR1 is MDHEN and CDR2 is SYDVKM. There are 12 residues in the CDR3. The CDR3 nucleotides read TGTGCCAGCAATTTAGTTTACTACGAGCAGTACTTC. Encoded protein: CASNLVYYEQYF.

CDR3 in amino acids: CASSLQASGALTDTQYF. DNA of the CDR3: TGTGCCAGCAGCTTACAAGCTAGCGGGGCCCTCACAGATACGCAGTATTTT. This chain connects TRBV7-2 to TRBJ2-3; 9 positions match TRBD2. This CDR3 contains 17 residues. CDR1 SGHTA and CDR2 FQGNSA come from the germline V gene. J gave up 2 bases and V 2 bases, and 8 bases lay outside the gene matches.

V is TRBV28 and J is TRBJ2-3, with D perhaps being TRBD1 or TRBD2 (5 bases each). The CDR3 contains 15 residues. The V end was cut by 8 bases, the J end by 3 bases, with 18 bases between. The germline gives CDR1 MDHEN, CDR2 SYDVKM. The CDR3 DNA follows: TGTGCCAGCGGGGGAGCTACCTATGGTACAGATACGCAGTATTTT. Protein product: CASGGATYGTDTQYF.

This clonotype came up a few times. CDR3 sequence: CSARVRGTDGEMWEQYF. DNA of the CDR3: TGCAGTGCTAGAGTACGCGGGACAGATGGGGAGATGTGGGAGCAGTACTTC. This chain links TRBV20-1 with TRBJ2-7, with D possibly TRBD1 on 7 matching bases. The germline V and J ends were trimmed by 1 base and 7 bases, with 26 bases remaining between them. This CDR3 is 17 amino acids long. CDR1 is DFQATT, CDR2 SNEGSKA, per germline (reference sequence).

In this sample, this clonotype turned up a few times. The J gene is TRBJ2-4, the V gene TRBV29-1, with TRBD2 as a possible D gene (5 bases). Per the germline V gene, CDR1 is SQVTM and CDR2 is ANQGSEA. This CDR3 region has 13 residues. The CDR3 spells CRGLLGAKNIQYF. The CDR3 DNA reads TGCAGAGGACTCCTTGGGGCCAAAAACATTCAGTACTTC.

J is TRBJ2-3 and V is TRBV29-1, with D unclear. This CDR3 spans 14 amino acids. With 4 bases removed from V and 3 bases from J, the gap between germline ends came to 14 bases. The germline V gene has CDR1 SQVTM and CDR2 ANQGSEA. CDR3 DNA: TGCAGCGTTGGAGATCCTCCTGGGACAGATACGCAGTATTTT. This encodes CSVGDPPGTDTQYF.

The DNA for the CDR3 is TGTGCCAGCAGTTACTCTAAAGCGGGGGCCTACGAGCAGTACTTC. This translates into CASSYSKAGAYEQYF. The gene calls are TRBV6-2 or TRBV6-3 and TRBJ2-7; the match to TRBD2 covers 8 bases. V was pared by 0 bases and J by 2 bases, with 3 bases of the junction left unmatched. The CDR3 sequence is 15 residues long. CDR1 MNHEY and CDR2 SVGEGT come from the germline V gene.

With regard to this clonotype: An end of the junction differs from the germline gene, which may be a read error. This rearrangement joins TRBV6-5 to TRBJ2-5, with D perhaps matching TRBD1 or TRBD2 (5 bases each). CDR1 is MNHEY, CDR2 SVGAGI, per germline. This CDR3 region has 18 residues. CDR3 sequence: CAGSYYQGVPEGQETQYF. In DNA, the CDR3 is TGTGCCGGCAGTTACTACCAGGGAGTACCCGAAGGACAAGAGACCCAGTACTTC.

V and J are TRBV20-1 and TRBJ2-1; 10 nucleotides line up with TRBD2. The CDR3 covers 14 residues. Trimming removed 3 bases from V and 6 bases from J; junction bases left unmatched: 5. The V gene's germline CDR1 is DFQATT and CDR2 SNEGSKA (reference sequence). Here the CDR3 reads CSASSSGRSNEQFF. The DNA of the CDR3 is TGCAGTGCTAGTTCTAGCGGGAGATCCAATGAGCAGTTCTTC.

The table lists this clonotype with a few counts. This chain links TRBV5-1 with TRBJ1-1, with 8 bases fitting TRBD1. V trimming: 4 bases; J trimming: 4 bases; junction bases outside the gene matches: 12. The germline V gene encodes CDR1 SGHRS and CDR2 YFSETQ. The CDR3 has 16 residues. The CDR3: CASSLRTGREGTEAFF. CDR3 sequence (DNA): TGCGCCAGCAGCCTACGGACAGGGAGGGAGGGCACTGAAGCTTTCTTT.